One and the same sample provided the 11 T cell receptor beta chains below, sequenced in a study of beta chain features in type 1 diabetes. These receptors have no known antigen. Expressed TCRB transcripts were sequenced because the isolated RNA had all been reverse transcribed beforehand. Data came from immunoSEQ multiplex PCR; TCRdb stores just in-frame clones and leaves some out. The data contain about 230,000 clones, 16% of them seen just once; the ten biggest clones take up approximately 0.081%. Findings of the study overall: Within each of all four CD4+ subsets, Type 1 diabetes patients had TCRB CDR3s that were moderately but significantly shorter.

Sequencing was carried out using naive CD4+ T cells from blood. The receptor set was obtained from a man aged 25-40 years with type 1 diabetes.

This clone was seen a handful of times. This chain connects TRBV9 to TRBJ2-2; 7 bases line up with TRBD1. V shed 6 bases, J shed 7 bases, and the junction held 12 bases outside the gene matches. The CDR3 has 15 amino acids. Germline values: CDR1 SGDLS, CDR2 YYNGEE. The CDR3 DNA sequence: TGTGCCAGCACCCCTTCCGGGACAGAGGTCGGGGAGCTGTTTTTT. Translation: CASTPSGTEVGELFF.

This clone occurred a few times. The rearrangement uses TRBV9 and TRBJ2-3; 9 bases are shared with TRBD1. CDR1 and CDR2 from the germline V gene are SGDLS and YYNGEE. This CDR3 comprises 16 residues. V shed 4 bases and J 4 bases; nucleotides not matched to a gene: 10. CDR3 residues: CASSTGTGKRADTQYF. In DNA, the CDR3 is TGTGCCAGCAGCACCGGGACAGGGAAAAGGGCAGATACGCAGTATTTT.

The CDR3 DNA sequence: TGTGCCAGCAGTGATCAGATTCAAGCTTTCTTT. Translating it yields CASSDQIQAFF. This chain joins TRBV2 and TRBJ1-1, with D uncertain. Germline CDR1 SNHLY, CDR2 FYNNEI. The V and J ends lost 3 bases and 9 bases respectively, with 8 bases between them. This CDR3 comprises 11 residues.

The chain uses TRBV7-8 and TRBJ2-5; D remains unclear. Germline V gene sequence: CDR1 SGHVS, CDR2 FQNEAQ. Trimming took off 8 bases at V and 0 bases at J, with 7 bases between the two ends. CDR3 length: 12 amino acids. CDR3 in DNA: TGTGCCAGCCTGGGGTACCAAGAGACCCAGTACTTC. Translation gives CASLGYQETQYF.

In its sample, this clone was seen a few times. The chain is built from TRBV27 and TRBJ2-1; D uncertain. Germline-derived CDR1 and CDR2 are MNHEY and SMNVEV (reference sequence). V was shortened by 2 bases and J by 4 bases, with 15 bases between the two germline ends. The CDR3 loop spans 16 amino acids. CDR3 nucleotide sequence: TGTGCCAGCAGTTTAACTGGGTTACATTCTTACAATGAGCAGTTCTTC. It is translated as CASSLTGLHSYNEQFF.

In its sample, this clone was seen a few times. This chain connects TRBV30 to TRBJ2-5; D is unresolved. Germline values: CDR1 GTSNPN, CDR2 SVGIG (reference sequence). The CDR3 totals 13 residues. Trimming removed 0 bases at V and 4 bases at J, with 9 bases between. The CDR3 coding sequence is TGTGCCTGGAGTGTAGCTGGTGGAGAGACCCAGTACTTC. Translating gives CAWSVAGGETQYF.

J is TRBJ2-6 and V is TRBV14; 9 bases align to TRBD1. The germline V gene encodes CDR1 SGHDN and CDR2 FVKESK. The CDR3 is 18 residues long. V lost 1 base and J lost 2; bases outside the gene matches: 6. This CDR3 is CASSQVNRGRTGANVLTF. CDR3 nucleotides: TGTGCCAGCAGCCAAGTTAACAGGGGGCGTACTGGGGCCAACGTCCTGACTTTC.

The genes are TRBV9 and TRBJ2-5; no reliable D call. The J call may be mistaken, given a closer DNA end match to TRBJ2-7. The CDR3 covers 13 residues. Germline V lookup: CDR1 SGDLS, CDR2 YYNGEE. The CDR3 DNA follows: TGTGCCAGCAGCGTGACTCTTCTGGACGAGCAGTACTTC. Its protein product is CASSVTLLDEQYF.

This clone was found a few times. The chain has TRBV7-9 and TRBJ2-2, with D possibly TRBD1 on 6 matching bases. CDR1 is SEHNR, CDR2 FQNEAQ, per germline (reference sequence). Trimming left V 4 bases short and J 5 bases short, with 11 bases between. The CDR3 loop spans 14 amino acids. CDR3 region: CASSSLGATGELFF. CDR3 in DNA: TGTGCCAGCAGCTCACTGGGGGCGACCGGGGAGCTGTTTTTT. The variable domain in full, completed from reference TRBV7-9 and TRBJ2-2, reads DTGVSQNPRHKITKRGQNVTFRCDPISEHNRLYWYRQTLGQGPEFLTYFQNEAQLEKSRLLSDRFSAERPKGSFSTLEIQRTEQGDSAMYLCASSSLGATGELFFGEGSRLTVL.

The genes are TRBV29-1 and TRBJ2-1; D unresolved. CDR1 is SQVTM, CDR2 ANQGSEA, per germline. The length of the CDR3 is 13 residues. The V gene lost 3 bases and the J gene lost 3 bases, with 9 bases spanning the gap. The CDR3 bases are TGCAGCGTTGACGGGCTTAACTACAATGAGCAGTTCTTC. It translates to CSVDGLNYNEQFF.

This sequence joins TRBV25-1 and TRBJ1-1; D may be TRBD1 (6 bases). V dropped 1 base and J dropped 7 bases, with 7 bases sitting between them. CDR1 is MGHDK, CDR2 SYGVNS, per germline. The CDR3 is made up of 12 amino acids. This chain's CDR3 is CASSELQGEAFF. The DNA of the CDR3 is TGTGCCAGCAGTGAATTACAGGGTGAAGCTTTCTTT.